The 14 T cell receptor beta chains in this list originate from one sample, sequenced in a study of cytomegalovirus exposure and HLA in healthy donors. PCR employed 60 Vbeta and 13 Jbeta primers. The table came from immunoSEQ multiplex PCR; TCRdb's copy has only in-frame clones and leaves some out. The sample lists under 130,000 clones; about 80% were seen once. The sequenced sample was PBMCs. These receptors were obtained from a man in his thirties or forties in good health and CMV-seronegative.

The V gene is TRBV28, the J gene TRBJ2-7; 9 positions match TRBD1. V was pared by 5 bases and J by 3 bases, with 5 bases of the junction left unmatched. CDR1 and CDR2 from the germline V gene are MDHEN and SYDVKM. CDR3 size: 14 residues. The DNA for the CDR3 is TGTGCCAGCAGTACGACAGGGGGGATCTACGAGCAGTACTTC. Translated: CASSTTGGIYEQYF.

This sequence joins TRBV6-5 and TRBJ2-5; a possible D gene is TRBD2 (5 bases). V dropped 0 bases and J dropped 1 base, with 9 bases sitting between them. Germline V gene sequence: CDR1 MNHEY, CDR2 SVGAGI. The CDR3 spans 15 residues. CDR3 residues: CASSYSRGSQETQYF. The CDR3 bases are TGTGCCAGCAGTTACTCGAGAGGGAGCCAAGAGACCCAGTACTTC.

The chain combines TRBV7-2 with TRBJ1-2; 7 bases match TRBD1. Germline loops: CDR1 SGHTA, CDR2 FQGNSA. Germline trimming cut 5 bases from V and 3 bases from J; bases unmatched to any gene: 6. The CDR3 totals 14 residues. The CDR3 DNA sequence: TGTGCCAGCAGCATTACAGGGACAGACTATGGCTACACCTTC. Translated, it gives CASSITGTDYGYTF. The entire variable domain, with the rest obtained from reference TRBV7-2 and TRBJ1-2, is as follows: GAGVSQSPSNKVTEKGKDVELRCDPISGHTALYWYRQSLGQGLEFLIYFQGNSAPDKSGLPSDRFSAERTGGSVSTLTIQRTQQEDSAVYLCASSITGTDYGYTFGSGTRLTVV.

The DNA of the CDR3 is TGCGCCAGCAACTCCCCAGATACGCAGTATTTT. It encodes CASNSPDTQYF. J is TRBJ2-3 and V is TRBV5-1; D uncertain. Trimming stripped 6 bases from V and 4 bases from J, with 6 bases between. Germline loops: CDR1 SGHRS, CDR2 YFSETQ. This CDR3 spans 11 amino acids. Filled out from reference TRBV5-1 and TRBJ2-3, the complete variable domain reads KAGVTQTPRYLIKTRGQQVTLSCSPISGHRSVSWYQQTPGQGLQFLFEYFSETQRNKGNFPGRFSGRQFSNSRSEMNVSTLELGDSALYLCASNSPDTQYFGPGTRLTVL.

A few counts support this clone. J is TRBJ1-1 and V is TRBV6-5, with 8 bases identical to TRBD1. Germline V gene data show CDR1 as MNHEY and CDR2 as SVGAGI. The CDR3 runs 15 residues. The J segment lost 1 base and the V segment lost 6 bases, leaving 7 bases of the junction unmatched. The CDR3 spells CASRQGGIGNTEAFF. Here the CDR3 DNA reads TGTGCCAGCAGACAGGGGGGAATAGGGAACACTGAAGCTTTCTTT.

Here the CDR3 reads CASSWLIAGEQYF. The DNA for the CDR3 is TGTGCCAGCAGTTGGCTCATAGCGGGGGAGCAGTACTTC. This chain links TRBV6-6 with TRBJ2-7; 8 bases align to TRBD2. The germline V gene encodes CDR1 MNHNY and CDR2 SVGAGI (reference sequence). V gave up 4 bases and J gave up 7 bases; unmatched junction bases: 6. This CDR3 region has 13 residues.

The genes are TRBV27 and TRBJ1-2; weak D call: TRBD1 (6 bases). This CDR3 is built from 14 residues. Germline CDR1 reads MNHEY; CDR2 reads SMNVEV (reference sequence). The V end lost 3 bases, the J end lost 8 bases, and 16 bases lay between the germline ends. The CDR3 sequence: CASSFDRWAGGYTF. CDR3 nucleotides: TGTGCCAGCAGTTTCGACAGGTGGGCTGGGGGCTACACCTTC.

The chain links TRBV30 to TRBJ1-2; no reliable D call. The V gene's germline CDR1 is GTSNPN and CDR2 SVGIG (reference sequence). CDR3 length: 11 residues. V was pared by 7 bases and J by 8 bases, with 14 bases between. The CDR3 region is CAYSPGWGYTF. The CDR3 coding sequence is TGTGCCTATTCCCCCGGGTGGGGCTACACCTTC.

The sample holds a few counts of this clone. The chain recombines TRBV29-1 with TRBJ2-5; 10 nucleotides agree with TRBD1. The CDR3 spans 12 residues. Germline V gene lookup returns CDR1 SQVTM and CDR2 ANQGSEA. V was clipped by 6 bases and J by 3 bases; unmatched bases: 1. The CDR3 loop reads CSVGTGEETQYF. The CDR3 nucleotides are TGCAGCGTGGGGACAGGGGAAGAGACCCAGTACTTC. The full variable domain, rest sourced from reference TRBV29-1 and TRBJ2-5, is SAVISQKPSRDICQRGTSLTIQCQVDSQVTMMFWYRQQPGQSLTLIATANQGSEATYESGFVIDKFPISRPNLTFSTLTVSNMSPEDSSIYLCSVGTGEETQYFGPGTRLLVL.

This clone was counted between two and nine times. The gene calls are TRBV12-5 and TRBJ1-1; 8 bases are shared with TRBD1. Trimming cost V 2 bases and J 1 base; bases outside gene matches: 3. The CDR3 totals 15 residues. The germline gives CDR1 LGHNT, CDR2 FRNRAP. CDR3 residues: CASGLPGTGNTEAFF. The CDR3 coding sequence is TGTGCTAGTGGTTTGCCCGGGACAGGGAACACTGAAGCTTTCTTT. The whole variable domain, remainder taken from reference TRBV12-5 and TRBJ1-1, is DARVTQTPRHKVTEMGQEVTMRCQPILGHNTVFWYRQTMMQGLELLAYFRNRAPLDDSGMPKDRFSAEMPDATLATLKIQPSEPRDSAVYFCASGLPGTGNTEAFFGQGTRLTVV.

Comments on this clone: This sample includes further DNA sequences coding for the same CDR3. V usage is TRBV6-5 and J usage is TRBJ1-4, with a tentative D call TRBD1 (6 bases). Trimming removed 0 bases from V and 2 bases from J, with 7 bases in between. Per germline, CDR1 MNHEY and CDR2 SVGAGI. This CDR3 has 15 residues. The CDR3: CASSYSQGTNEKLFF. The CDR3 coding sequence is TGTGCCAGCAGTTACTCCCAGGGGACTAATGAAAAACTGTTTTTT.

Comments on this clone: A junction boundary mismatches the germline segment, possibly from a read error. This chain connects TRBV30 to TRBJ2-5, with D perhaps matching TRBD1 (5 bases). The CDR3 consists of 16 residues. Germline V lookup: CDR1 GTSNPN, CDR2 SVGIG (reference sequence). The CDR3 DNA reads TGTACCTGGAGTGTTAGGGGCGTGAGTACCGAAGAGACCCAGTACTTC. Protein: CTWSVRGVSTEETQYF. The full variable domain, completed using reference TRBV30 and TRBJ2-5, is SQTIHQWPATLVQPVGSPLSLECTVEGTSNPNLYWYRQAAGRGLQLLFYSVGIGQISSEVPQNLSASRPQDRQFILSSKKLLLSDSGFYLCTWSVRGVSTEETQYFGPGTRLLVL.

As DNA, the CDR3 is TGTGCCTGGAGTTCCACGACAGGGGCGTATGAAAAACTGTTTTTT. Protein: CAWSSTTGAYEKLFF. The rearrangement joins TRBV30 to TRBJ1-4; 8 bases line up with TRBD1. Trimming cost V 2 bases and J 6 bases; bases outside gene matches: 8. There are 15 residues in the CDR3. The germline CDR1 and CDR2 sequences are GTSNPN and SVGIG (reference sequence). The full variable domain, in which reference TRBV30 and TRBJ1-4 provide the parts outside the CDR3, is SQTIHQWPATLVQPVGSPLSLECTVEGTSNPNLYWYRQAAGRGLQLLFYSVGIGQISSEVPQNLSASRPQDRQFILSSKKLLLSDSGFYLCAWSSTTGAYEKLFFGSGTQLSVL.

The chain links TRBV10-3 to TRBJ2-1, with 11 positions matching TRBD2. The CDR3 extends over 19 amino acids. Germline assignment: CDR1 ENHRY and CDR2 SYGVKD. The V and J ends lost 8 bases and 0 bases, in that order; junction bases with no gene match: 15. The CDR3 DNA follows: TGTGCCATCCAACCGGCTAGCGGGAGGTATCAGGACTCCTACAATGAGCAGTTCTTC. Its protein is CAIQPASGRYQDSYNEQFF.